These T cell receptor beta chains were read from a single sample in a study of cytomegalovirus exposure and HLA in healthy donors. TCRdb's copy holds only in-frame clones and misses some; the assay was immunoSEQ multiplex PCR. The sample carries 100,000 to 130,000 clones, 55% to 85% recorded once. Sequenced input: PBMCs. All receptors derive from a man younger than 40 in good health and CMV-seronegative. The CDR3 runs from the conserved cysteine through the conserved F or W. D genes are given only for firm matches. The size of a clone is reported for some rows only, either as once, few or many, or as a class for expanded clones.

j_call: TRBJ2-1; clone_size: once; v_call: TRBV18; d_call: TRBD2; cdr3_aa: CASSPGLAGLNEQFF; cdr3_nt: TGTGCCAGCTCACCAGGACTAGCGGGTCTCAATGAGCAGTTCTTC
j_call: TRBJ2-1; clone_size: NA; v_call: TRBV5-1; d_call: TRBD2; cdr3_aa: CASSLDGGGLYEQFF; cdr3_nt: TGCGCCAGCAGCTTGGACGGGGGGGGCTTGTATGAGCAGTTCTTC
j_call: TRBJ2-3; clone_size: NA; v_call: TRBV2; d_call: NA; cdr3_aa: CASSEAIPSTDTQYF; cdr3_nt: TGTGCCAGCAGTGAAGCCATCCCTAGTACAGATACGCAGTATTTT
j_call: TRBJ1-6; clone_size: NA; v_call: TRBV2; d_call: NA; cdr3_aa: CASSERQDNSPLHF; cdr3_nt: TGTGCCAGCAGTGAGAGACAGGATAATTCACCCCTCCACTTT
j_call: TRBJ1-2; clone_size: NA; v_call: TRBV27; d_call: TRBD1; cdr3_aa: CASSPGQGYGHTF; cdr3_nt: TGTGCCAGCAGCCCGGGACAGGGCTATGGCCACACCTTC
j_call: TRBJ2-7; clone_size: few; v_call: TRBV15; d_call: TRBD1; cdr3_aa: CATSPLQGAGEQYF; cdr3_nt: TGTGCCACCTCTCCTTTGCAGGGGGCGGGCGAGCAGTACTTC
j_call: TRBJ1-1; clone_size: once; v_call: TRBV7-3; d_call: NA; cdr3_aa: CASSPMGADTEAFF; cdr3_nt: TGTGCCAGCAGCCCCATGGGGGCGGACACTGAAGCTTTCTTT
j_call: TRBJ1-5; clone_size: NA; v_call: TRBV27; d_call: NA; cdr3_aa: CASSLLGRSRPQHF; cdr3_nt: TGTGCCAGCAGTCTGTTGGGGAGGTCTCGGCCCCAGCATTTT
j_call: TRBJ2-7; clone_size: NA; v_call: TRBV25-1; d_call: NA; cdr3_aa: CASSESGRVTRREQYF; cdr3_nt: TGTGCCAGCAGTGAATCGGGCAGGGTAACGAGAAGGGAGCAGTACTTC
j_call: TRBJ2-7; clone_size: NA; v_call: TRBV28; d_call: TRBD2; cdr3_aa: CASSLPGGPTYEQYF; cdr3_nt: TGTGCCAGCAGTTTACCGGGAGGGCCGACCTACGAGCAGTACTTC
j_call: TRBJ2-1; clone_size: NA; v_call: TRBV9; d_call: TRBD2; cdr3_aa: CASSVGTSGFDEQFF; cdr3_nt: TGTGCCAGCAGCGTAGGAACTAGCGGATTCGATGAGCAGTTCTTC
j_call: TRBJ1-1; clone_size: once; v_call: TRBV7-9; d_call: NA; cdr3_aa: CASSLTGNTEAFF; cdr3_nt: TGTGCCAGCAGCTTGACTGGAAACACTGAAGCTTTCTTT
j_call: TRBJ2-3; clone_size: NA; v_call: TRBV6-1; d_call: TRBD1; cdr3_aa: CASSRDRGTDTQYF; cdr3_nt: TGTGCCAGCTCTAGGGACAGGGGGACAGATACGCAGTATTTT
j_call: TRBJ2-1; clone_size: NA; v_call: TRBV15; d_call: TRBD2; cdr3_aa: CATSRDLTSGRGEQFF; cdr3_nt: TGTGCCACCAGCAGAGATCTAACTAGCGGGAGAGGTGAGCAGTTCTTC
j_call: TRBJ2-1; clone_size: NA; v_call: TRBV28; d_call: NA; cdr3_aa: CASSFGGSNEQFF; cdr3_nt: TGTGCCAGCAGTTTCGGCGGATCCAATGAGCAGTTCTTC
j_call: TRBJ1-1; clone_size: NA; v_call: TRBV15; d_call: NA; cdr3_aa: CATSRASLEVEAFF; cdr3_nt: TGTGCCACCAGCAGAGCCTCACTCGAGGTTGAAGCTTTCTTT
j_call: TRBJ1-5; clone_size: NA; v_call: TRBV7-9; d_call: NA; cdr3_aa: CASSLGQSNQPQHF; cdr3_nt: TGTGCCAGCAGCTTAGGGCAGAGCAATCAGCCCCAGCATTTT